A single sample gave rise to the 3 T cell receptor beta chains below, sequenced in a study of T-cell reconstitution after alpha-beta-depleted transplantation in children. Unique molecular identifiers tagged the TCRbeta library. MiXCR was run by TCRdb on the PCR reads, yielding one entry per CDR3 protein. The profile covers about 300,000 distinct CDR3 sequences, with 6% to 10% appearing a single time and 8.5% to 9.5% taken by the ten largest. Study-wide results and caveats: Most T-cell counts and diversity one year after the transplant came from T cells that were newly produced.

These receptors' antigens are unknown. Sequencing used peripheral blood, obtained 360 days after TCRalphabeta/CD19-depleted stem cell transplant. These TCRs come from a female patient aged 2-10 years who had a stem cell transplant for Fanconi anemia, so the T cells may come from the graft donor.

This clonotype was seen more than once but under ten times. The chain carries TRBV6-5 and TRBJ2-2; D uncertain. Germline values: CDR1 MNHEY, CDR2 SVGAGI. Trimming cost V 6 bases and J 1 base, with 12 bases left between them. The length of the CDR3 is 15 residues. CDR3 loop: CASSTRLENTGELFF. The CDR3 coding sequence is TGTGCCAGCAGCACCAGACTGGAGAACACCGGGGAGCTGTTTTTT.

Many counts were recorded for this clonotype. The J gene is TRBJ1-3, the V gene TRBV5-1; D unresolved. The germline CDR1 and CDR2 sequences are SGHRS and YFSETQ. The CDR3 is 13 residues long. V dropped 8 bases and J dropped 2 bases, with 11 bases sitting between them. Here the CDR3 reads CASSNGPGNTIYF. CDR3 bases: TGCGCCAGTTCCAACGGACCTGGAAACACCATATATTTT.

This clonotype was seen a handful of times. The gene calls are TRBV4-2 and TRBJ1-5, with D perhaps TRBD1 (5 bases). Trimming took 0 bases from V and 6 from J, leaving 24 bases between them. Germline CDR1 is LGHNA and CDR2 is YNFKEQ. The CDR3 is made up of 19 amino acids. The CDR3 protein is CASSQDGRHTQVGGQPQHF. In nucleotides, the CDR3 is TGTGCCAGCAGCCAAGATGGGAGACACACGCAGGTGGGGGGTCAGCCCCAGCATTTT.